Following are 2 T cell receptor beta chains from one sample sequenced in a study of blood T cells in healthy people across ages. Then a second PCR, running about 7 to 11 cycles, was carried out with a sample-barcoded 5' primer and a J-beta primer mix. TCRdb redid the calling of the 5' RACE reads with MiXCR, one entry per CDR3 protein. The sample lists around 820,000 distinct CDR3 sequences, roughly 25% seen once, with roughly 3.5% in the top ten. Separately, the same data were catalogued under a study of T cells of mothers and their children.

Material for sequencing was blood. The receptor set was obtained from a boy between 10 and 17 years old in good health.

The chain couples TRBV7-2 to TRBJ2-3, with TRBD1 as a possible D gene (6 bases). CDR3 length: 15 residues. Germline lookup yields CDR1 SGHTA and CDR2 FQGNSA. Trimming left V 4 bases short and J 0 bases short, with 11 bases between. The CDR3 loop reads CASSSRDISTDTQYF. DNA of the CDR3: TGTGCCAGCAGCTCCAGGGACATCAGCACAGATACGCAGTATTTT.

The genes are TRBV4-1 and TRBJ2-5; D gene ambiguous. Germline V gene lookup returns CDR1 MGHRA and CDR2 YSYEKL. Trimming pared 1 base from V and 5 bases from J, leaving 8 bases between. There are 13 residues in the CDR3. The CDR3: CASSQALMETQYF. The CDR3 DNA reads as TGCGCCAGCAGCCAAGCCCTTATGGAGACCCAGTACTTC.